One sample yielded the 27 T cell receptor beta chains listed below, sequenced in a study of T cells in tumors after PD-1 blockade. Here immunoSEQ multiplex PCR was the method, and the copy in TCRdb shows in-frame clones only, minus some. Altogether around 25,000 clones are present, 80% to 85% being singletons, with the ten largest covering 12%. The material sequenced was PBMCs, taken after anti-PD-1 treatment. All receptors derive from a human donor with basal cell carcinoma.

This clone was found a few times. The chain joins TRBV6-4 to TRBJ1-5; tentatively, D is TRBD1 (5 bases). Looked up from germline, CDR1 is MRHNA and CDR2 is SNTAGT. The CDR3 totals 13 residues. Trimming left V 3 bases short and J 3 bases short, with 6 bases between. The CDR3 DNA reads TGTGCCAGCAGTGAGGGGGACAATCAGCCCCAGCATTTT. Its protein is CASSEGDNQPQHF.

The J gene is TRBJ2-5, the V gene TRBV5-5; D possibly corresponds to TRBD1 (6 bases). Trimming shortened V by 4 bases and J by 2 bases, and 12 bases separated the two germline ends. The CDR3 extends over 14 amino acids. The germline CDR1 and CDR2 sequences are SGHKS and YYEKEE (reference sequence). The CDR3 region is CASSPWTVQETQYF. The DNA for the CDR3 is TGTGCCAGCAGCCCCTGGACAGTTCAAGAGACCCAGTACTTC.

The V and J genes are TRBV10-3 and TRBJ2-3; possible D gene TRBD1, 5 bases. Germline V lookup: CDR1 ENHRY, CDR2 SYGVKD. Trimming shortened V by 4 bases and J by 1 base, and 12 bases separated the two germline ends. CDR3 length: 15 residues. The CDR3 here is CAISVGQGGTDTQYF. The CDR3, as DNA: TGTGCCATCAGTGTGGGCCAGGGTGGCACAGATACGCAGTATTTT.

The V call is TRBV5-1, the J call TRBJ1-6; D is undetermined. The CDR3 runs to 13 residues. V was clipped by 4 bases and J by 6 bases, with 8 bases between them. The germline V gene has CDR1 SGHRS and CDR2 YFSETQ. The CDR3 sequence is CASSPDPNSPLHF. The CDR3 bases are TGCGCCAGCAGCCCTGACCCTAATTCACCCCTCCACTTT.

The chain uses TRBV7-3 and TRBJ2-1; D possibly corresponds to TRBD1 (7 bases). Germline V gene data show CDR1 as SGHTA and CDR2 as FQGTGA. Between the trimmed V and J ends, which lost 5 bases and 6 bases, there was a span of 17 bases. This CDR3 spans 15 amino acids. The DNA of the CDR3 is TGTGCCAGCAGCCCCTTCTCAGGGGGAGGCAATGAGCAGTTCTTC. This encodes CASSPFSGGGNEQFF.

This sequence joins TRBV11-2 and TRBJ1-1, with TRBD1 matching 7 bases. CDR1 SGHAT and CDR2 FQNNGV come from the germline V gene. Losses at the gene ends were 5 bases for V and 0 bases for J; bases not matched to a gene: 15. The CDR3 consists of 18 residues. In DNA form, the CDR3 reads TGTGCCAGCAGCGCATCAGGGGGGGGGTTTGTTATGAACACTGAAGCTTTCTTT. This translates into CASSASGGGFVMNTEAFF.

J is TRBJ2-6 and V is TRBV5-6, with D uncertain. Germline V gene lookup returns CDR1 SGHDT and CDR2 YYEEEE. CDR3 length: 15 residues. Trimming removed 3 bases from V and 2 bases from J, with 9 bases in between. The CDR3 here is CASSSVNTGANVLTF. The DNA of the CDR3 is TGTGCCAGCAGCTCAGTGAATACTGGGGCCAACGTCCTGACTTTC.

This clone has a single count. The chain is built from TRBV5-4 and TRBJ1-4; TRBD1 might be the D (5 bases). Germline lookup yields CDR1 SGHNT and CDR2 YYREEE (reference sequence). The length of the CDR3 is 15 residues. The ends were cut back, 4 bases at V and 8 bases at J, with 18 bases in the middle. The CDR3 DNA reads TGTGCCAGCAGCCGCGCCCCGGGGCTCGGCGAAAAACTGTTTTTT. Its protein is CASSRAPGLGEKLFF.

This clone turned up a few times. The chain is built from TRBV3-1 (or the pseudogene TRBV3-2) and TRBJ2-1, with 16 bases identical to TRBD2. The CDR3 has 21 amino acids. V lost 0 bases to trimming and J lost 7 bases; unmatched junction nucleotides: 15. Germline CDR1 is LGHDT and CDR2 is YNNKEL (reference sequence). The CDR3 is CASSQDSPSGTSGGAGNEQFF. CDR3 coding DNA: TGTGCCAGCAGCCAAGATTCTCCCTCCGGGACTAGCGGGGGGGCGGGGAATGAGCAGTTCTTC.

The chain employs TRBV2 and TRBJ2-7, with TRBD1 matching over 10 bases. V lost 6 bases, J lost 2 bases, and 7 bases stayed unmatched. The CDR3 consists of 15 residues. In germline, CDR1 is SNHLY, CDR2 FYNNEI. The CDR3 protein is CASSPGTGVTYEQYF. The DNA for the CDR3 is TGTGCCAGCAGCCCCGGGACAGGGGTCACCTACGAGCAGTACTTC.

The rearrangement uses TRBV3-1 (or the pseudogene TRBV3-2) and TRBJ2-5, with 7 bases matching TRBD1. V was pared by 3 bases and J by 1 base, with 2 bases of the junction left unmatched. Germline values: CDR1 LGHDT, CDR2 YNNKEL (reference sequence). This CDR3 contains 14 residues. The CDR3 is CASSHRQGQETQYF. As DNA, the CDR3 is TGTGCCAGCAGCCACCGACAGGGCCAAGAGACCCAGTACTTC.

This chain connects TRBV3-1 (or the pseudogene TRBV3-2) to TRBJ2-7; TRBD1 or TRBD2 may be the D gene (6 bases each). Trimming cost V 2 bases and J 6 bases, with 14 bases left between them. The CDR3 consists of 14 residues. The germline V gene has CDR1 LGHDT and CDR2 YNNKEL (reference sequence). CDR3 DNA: TGTGCCAGCAGCCAACGGACGGGGGACACCGAGCAGTACTTC. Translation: CASSQRTGDTEQYF.

The CDR3 loop reads CASSQDNFYGYTF. The CDR3 DNA reads TGTGCCAGCAGCCAAGATAACTTCTATGGCTACACCTTC. The chain joins TRBV14 to TRBJ1-2; D is unresolved. The CDR3 has 13 amino acids. Per the germline V gene, CDR1 is SGHDN and CDR2 is FVKESK. Trimming took off 0 bases at V and 4 bases at J, with 6 bases between the two ends.

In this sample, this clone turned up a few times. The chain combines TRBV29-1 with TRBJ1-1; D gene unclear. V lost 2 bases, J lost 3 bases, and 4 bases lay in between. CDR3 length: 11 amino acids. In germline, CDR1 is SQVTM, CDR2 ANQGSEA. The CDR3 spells CSVEKDTEAFF. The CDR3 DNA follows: TGCAGCGTTGAAAAAGACACTGAAGCTTTCTTT.

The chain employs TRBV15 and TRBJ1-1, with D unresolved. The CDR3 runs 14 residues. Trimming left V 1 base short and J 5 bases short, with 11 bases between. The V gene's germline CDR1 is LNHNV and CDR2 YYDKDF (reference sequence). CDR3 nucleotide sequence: TGTGCCACCAGCAGAGGAGGAGTGAGGACTGAAGCTTTCTTT. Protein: CATSRGGVRTEAFF.

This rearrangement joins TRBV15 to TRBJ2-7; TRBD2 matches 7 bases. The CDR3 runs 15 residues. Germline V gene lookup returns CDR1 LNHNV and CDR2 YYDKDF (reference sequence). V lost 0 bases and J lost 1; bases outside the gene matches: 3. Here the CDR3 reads CATSRDWGGSYEQYF. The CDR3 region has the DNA TGTGCCACCAGCAGAGATTGGGGGGGTTCCTACGAGCAGTACTTC.

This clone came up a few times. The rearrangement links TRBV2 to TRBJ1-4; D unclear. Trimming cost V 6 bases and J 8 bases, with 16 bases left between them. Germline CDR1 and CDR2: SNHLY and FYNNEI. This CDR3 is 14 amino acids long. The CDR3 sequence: CASRDGLGREKLFF. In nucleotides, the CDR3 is TGTGCCAGCAGAGACGGGTTAGGTCGGGAAAAACTGTTTTTT.

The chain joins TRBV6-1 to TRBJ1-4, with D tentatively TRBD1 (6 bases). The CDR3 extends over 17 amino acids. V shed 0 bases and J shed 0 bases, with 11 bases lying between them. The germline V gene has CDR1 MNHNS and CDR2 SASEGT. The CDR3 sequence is CASSEAAGVATNEKLFF. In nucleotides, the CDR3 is TGTGCCAGCAGTGAAGCGGCAGGGGTTGCAACTAATGAAAAACTGTTTTTT.

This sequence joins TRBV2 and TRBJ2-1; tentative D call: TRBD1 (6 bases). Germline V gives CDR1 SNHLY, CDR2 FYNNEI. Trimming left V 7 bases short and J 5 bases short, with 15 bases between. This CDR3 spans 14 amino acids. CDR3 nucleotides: TGTGCCAGCAATCGGCAGGGGTTCGACAATGAGCAGTTCTTC. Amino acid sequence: CASNRQGFDNEQFF.

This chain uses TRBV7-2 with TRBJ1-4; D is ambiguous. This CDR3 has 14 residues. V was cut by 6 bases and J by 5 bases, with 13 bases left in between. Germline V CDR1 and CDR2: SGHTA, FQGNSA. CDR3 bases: TGTGCCAGCAGTCCCTGGGGAGGGAATGAAAAACTGTTTTTT. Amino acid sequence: CASSPWGGNEKLFF.

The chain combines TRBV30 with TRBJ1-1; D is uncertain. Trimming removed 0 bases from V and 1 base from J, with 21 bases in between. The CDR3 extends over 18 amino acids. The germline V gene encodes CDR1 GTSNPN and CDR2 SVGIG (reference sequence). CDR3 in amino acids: CAWSVGNTLVPRNTEAFF. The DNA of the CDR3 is TGTGCCTGGAGTGTCGGGAACACATTGGTTCCTCGGAACACTGAAGCTTTCTTT. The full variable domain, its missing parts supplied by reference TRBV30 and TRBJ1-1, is SQTIHQWPATLVQPVGSPLSLECTVEGTSNPNLYWYRQAAGRGLQLLFYSVGIGQISSEVPQNLSASRPQDRQFILSSKKLLLSDSGFYLCAWSVGNTLVPRNTEAFFGQGTRLTVV.

In nucleotides, the CDR3 is TGTGCCAGCAGGTTCGGACAGGGTTATGGCTACACCTTC. It yields the protein CASRFGQGYGYTF. The chain recombines TRBV2 with TRBJ1-2; 8 nucleotides line up with TRBD1. CDR1 and CDR2 (germline): SNHLY, FYNNEI. This CDR3 has 13 amino acids. After removal of 6 bases from V and 5 bases from J, the junction contained 5 bases not matched to a gene.

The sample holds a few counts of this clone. The CDR3 here is CASSEFRQPQGAFF. As DNA, the CDR3 is TGTGCCAGCTCGGAATTCCGGCAGCCTCAGGGGGCTTTCTTT. The chain carries TRBV18 and TRBJ1-1; D perhaps matches TRBD1 (6 bases). Trimming shortened V by 6 bases and J by 11 bases, and 22 bases separated the two germline ends. CDR1 is KGHSH, CDR2 LQKENI, per germline. This CDR3 contains 14 residues.

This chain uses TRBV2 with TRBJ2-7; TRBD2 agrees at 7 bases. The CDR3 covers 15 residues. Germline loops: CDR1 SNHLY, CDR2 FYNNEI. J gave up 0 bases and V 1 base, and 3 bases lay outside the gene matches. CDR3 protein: CASSEEGGGSYEQYF. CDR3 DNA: TGTGCCAGCAGTGAAGAGGGCGGGGGCTCCTACGAGCAGTACTTC.

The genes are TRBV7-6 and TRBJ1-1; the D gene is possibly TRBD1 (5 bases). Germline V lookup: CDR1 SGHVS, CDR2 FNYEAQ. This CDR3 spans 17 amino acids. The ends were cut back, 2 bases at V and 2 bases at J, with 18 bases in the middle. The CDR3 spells CASSLLVGVGPNTEAFF. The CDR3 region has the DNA TGTGCCAGCAGCTTATTGGTGGGGGTCGGCCCTAACACTGAAGCTTTCTTT.

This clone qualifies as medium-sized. Here the CDR3 reads CASSQDGGEYNEQFF. For the CDR3, the DNA is TGTGCCAGCAGCCAAGATGGTGGCGAGTACAATGAGCAGTTCTTC. The J gene is TRBJ2-1, the V gene TRBV3-1 (or the pseudogene TRBV3-2), with D unclear. Trimming removed 0 bases at V and 4 bases at J, with 10 bases between. Germline loops: CDR1 LGHDT, CDR2 YNNKEL (reference sequence). The CDR3 covers 15 residues.

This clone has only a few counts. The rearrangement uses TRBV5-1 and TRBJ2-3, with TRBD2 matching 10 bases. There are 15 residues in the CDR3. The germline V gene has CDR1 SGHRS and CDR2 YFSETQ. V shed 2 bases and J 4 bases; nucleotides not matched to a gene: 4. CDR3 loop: CASSLAGGPPDTQYF. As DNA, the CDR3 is TGCGCCAGCAGCTTAGCGGGGGGGCCGCCAGATACGCAGTATTTT.